The 8 T cell receptor beta chains listed next were all sequenced from one sample in a study of CD8+ T cells in alopecia areata. Documented treatment: oral pan-JAK inhibitor, 5-10 mg twice daily. TCR sequencing used cDNA made by reverse transcription of extracted RNA. Profiled with immunoSEQ multiplex PCR; TCRdb holds only in-frame clones, not every one. Here the sample spans some 150,000 clones, 86% being singletons. The sample consisted of CD8+ T cells sorted from blood, taken at week 4, from a patient treated with tofacitinib. These receptors came from a human donor with alopecia areata.

V is TRBV25-1 and J is TRBJ1-2, with D possibly matching TRBD1 (6 bases). CDR1 and CDR2 from the germline V gene are MGHDK and SYGVNS. V was pared by 5 bases and J by 2 bases, with 6 bases between. The length of the CDR3 is 12 residues. CDR3 in amino acids: CASSQGNYGYTF. CDR3 DNA: TGTGCCAGCAGTCAGGGGAACTATGGCTACACCTTC.

V is TRBV7-9 and J is TRBJ1-2; possible D gene TRBD1, 6 bases. This CDR3 region has 13 residues. Per the germline V gene, CDR1 is SEHNR and CDR2 is FQNEAQ (reference sequence). Trimming took off 1 base at V and 6 bases at J, with 9 bases between the two ends. Written as DNA, the CDR3 is TGTGCCAGCAGCTTAGGGACAGAAGATGGCTACACCTTC. The encoded protein is CASSLGTEDGYTF.

V gene TRBV6-1 combines with J gene TRBJ2-2; a weak D match, TRBD1 (6 bases). V was cut by 11 bases and J by 5 bases, with 18 bases left in between. This CDR3 contains 14 residues. In germline, CDR1 is MNHNS, CDR2 SASEGT. The CDR3 region has the DNA TGTGCCGGCACTGGACAGCCTGGTACCGGGGAGCTGTTTTTT. This codes for CAGTGQPGTGELFF.

The rearrangement links TRBV29-1 to TRBJ2-7; possibly TRBD1 or TRBD2 for D (5 bases each). V lost 4 bases and J 6 bases, leaving 13 bases between the germline ends. CDR3 length: 12 residues. Germline loops: CDR1 SQVTM, CDR2 ANQGSEA. Written as DNA, the CDR3 is TGCAGCGTTGTTGGGGACGCCCCCGAGCAGTACTTC. This gives the protein CSVVGDAPEQYF.

This clone has just one count. The V call is TRBV5-6, the J call TRBJ2-5; no clear D gene. In germline, CDR1 is SGHDT, CDR2 YYEEEE. There are 13 residues in the CDR3. V was clipped by 1 base and J by 1 base, with 5 bases between them. The CDR3 coding sequence is TGTGCCAGCAGCTTGAACATCCAAGAGACCCAGTACTTC. This translates into CASSLNIQETQYF.

The rearrangement uses TRBV7-9 and TRBJ2-7; D gene ambiguous. CDR1 is SEHNR and CDR2 is FQNEAQ in the germline V gene (reference sequence). Trimming removed 5 bases at V and 5 bases at J, with 7 bases between. The CDR3 covers 11 residues. The CDR3 region is CASSKADEQYF. CDR3 DNA: TGTGCCAGCAGCAAGGCGGACGAGCAGTACTTC.

V is TRBV30 and J is TRBJ1-1, with D possibly being TRBD1 (6 bases). This CDR3 region has 12 residues. V lost 6 bases to trimming and J lost 6 bases, with 14 bases between them. Germline CDR1 is GTSNPN and CDR2 is SVGIG (reference sequence). The CDR3 sequence: CACQLGGPEAFF. CDR3 nucleotide sequence: TGTGCCTGCCAACTTGGGGGCCCTGAAGCTTTCTTT.

The chain carries TRBV30 and TRBJ2-2; D is uncertain. CDR3 length equals 12 residues. Trimming removed 0 bases at V and 6 bases at J, with 5 bases between. The germline V gene encodes CDR1 GTSNPN and CDR2 SVGIG (reference sequence). CDR3 sequence: CAWSVSSGELFF. Written as DNA, the CDR3 is TGTGCCTGGAGTGTGTCCTCCGGGGAGCTGTTTTTT.